Below, one T cell receptor beta chain is given with its context. Antigen unknown. This record belongs to a study of a mutant IDH1 vaccine in newly diagnosed glioma. Time point defined: week 5, during vaccination. The content of each vaccine dose was 300 ug of mutant IDH1 20-mer peptide, and topical imiquimod accompanied it. Germline loops: CDR1 MGHRA, CDR2 YSYEKL. V dropped 1 base and J dropped 7; count of bases not matched to a gene: 11. The CDR3 spans 17 residues. Produced via immunoSEQ multiplex PCR; TCRdb's table is partial and in-frame only. Among over 55,000 clones listed, about nine tenths were seen once.

This receptor was identified in a woman between 35 and 50 years old with glioma. Sequencing was performed on PBMCs, taken from a glioma patient whose treatment included an IDH1 peptide vaccine. This sequence joins TRBV4-1 and TRBJ1-4; 8 bases agree with TRBD1. CDR3 in amino acids: CASSQGTRGRGGEKLFF. The CDR3 DNA is TGCGCCAGCAGCCAAGGAACCAGGGGGCGTGGTGGTGAAAAACTGTTTTTT.